Listed below are T cell receptor beta chains from one sample, sequenced in a study of T cells of healthy individuals. TCRdb passed the 5' RACE reads through MiXCR, listing each CDR3 protein once. The top ten hold more than 5.5% of the sample, which has around 98,000 distinct CDR3 sequences, roughly 18% seen once. These receptors were collected from a human donor in good health. Each CDR3 is given with its conserved first and last residue. The D gene is left open where the match is weak. Some rows mark clone size as missing; the rest say once, few, many or name a class of expanded clone.

cdr3_aa | cdr3_nt | v_call | d_call | j_call | clone_size
CASSLVGTGTYEQYF | TGTGCCAGCAGCTTAGTAGGGACAGGGACCTACGAGCAGTACTTC | TRBV7-2 | TRBD1 | TRBJ2-7 | .
CSVAEISGNTIYF | TGCAGCGTTGCTGAGATCTCTGGAAACACCATATATTTT | TRBV29-1 | . | TRBJ1-3 | .
CAWSPTGAPWAQHF | TGTGCCTGGAGCCCGACAGGGGCCCCCTGGGCCCAGCATTTT | TRBV30 | TRBD1 | TRBJ1-5 | many
CASSLSVGALAQYF | TGTGCCAGCAGTTTGAGCGTCGGGGCGCTTGCGCAGTATTTT | TRBV6-5 | . | TRBJ2-3 | .
CAISAGGPSSGANVLTF | TGTGCCATCAGTGCCGGGGGTCCAAGCTCTGGGGCCAACGTCCTGACTTTC | TRBV10-3 | . | TRBJ2-6 | .
CASISGGARTNEKLFF | TGTGCCAGCATTTCAGGGGGCGCCCGAACTAATGAAAAACTGTTTTTT | TRBV28 | TRBD1 | TRBJ1-4 | few
CASSLRTGRNQPQHF | TGTGCCAGCAGCCTCCGGACAGGGCGCAATCAGCCCCAGCATTTT | TRBV6-5 | TRBD1 | TRBJ1-5 | many
CASSFKTGDTDTQYF | TGTGCCAGCAGTTTTAAGACAGGGGATACAGATACGCAGTATTTT | TRBV27 | TRBD1 | TRBJ2-3 | .
CASSARGTFYEQYF | TGTGCCAGCTCAGCCAGGGGTACCTTTTACGAGCAGTACTTC | TRBV18 | . | TRBJ2-7 | few
CSARAAPGLAGGPITGELFF | TGCAGTGCTAGAGCAGCCCCGGGACTAGCGGGAGGGCCGATCACCGGGGAGCTGTTTTTT | TRBV20-1 | TRBD2 | TRBJ2-2 | many
CASSFYGRGQETQYF | TGTGCCAGCAGTTTTTATGGCAGGGGACAAGAGACCCAGTACTTC | TRBV28 | . | TRBJ2-5 | few
CASRIAGGPGYEQYF | TGTGCCAGCAGAATCGCGGGGGGCCCTGGTTACGAGCAGTACTTC | TRBV6-5 | TRBD2 | TRBJ2-7 | .
CSARRREKLFF | TGCAGTGCTAGGAGGAGGGAAAAACTGTTTTTT | TRBV20-1 | . | TRBJ1-4 | few
CASSGTFNQPQHF | TGTGCCAGCAGTGGTACTTTCAATCAGCCCCAGCATTTT | TRBV2 | . | TRBJ1-5 | many
CASSQDPAGGNDEQFF | TGCGCCAGCAGCCAAGATCCCGCAGGGGGCAACGATGAGCAGTTCTTC | TRBV4-3 | TRBD1 | TRBJ2-1 | many